The 19 T cell receptor beta chains reported below all come from one sample, sequenced in a study of blood T cells in healthy people across ages. Primed by a sample-barcoded 5' primer and a J-beta primer mix, a second PCR proceeded for roughly 7 to 11 cycles. Each CDR3 protein is one row after TCRdb ran MiXCR on the 5' RACE reads. The table includes 1.5 million or so distinct CDR3 sequences, around 40% detected once. Sequencing was done on a sample of blood. All receptors derive from a woman aged 18-29 years in good health.

This clonotype occurred a few times. V and J are TRBV27 and TRBJ2-7, with D perhaps TRBD1 or TRBD2 (5 bases each). CDR1 and CDR2 (germline): MNHEY, SMNVEV (reference sequence). Trimming removed 5 bases at V and 2 bases at J, with 16 bases between. The CDR3 is 15 amino acids. CDR3 in amino acids: CASSRPRDGAYEQYF. Here the CDR3 DNA reads TGTGCCAGCAGTCGCCCCCGGGACGGAGCCTACGAGCAGTACTTC.

This clonotype was seen more than once but under ten times. This chain connects TRBV5-1 to TRBJ1-2, with a tentative D call TRBD1 (5 bases). CDR1 is SGHRS and CDR2 is YFSETQ in the germline V gene. Trimming took off 0 bases at V and 6 bases at J, with 12 bases between the two ends. CDR3 length: 14 amino acids. For the CDR3, the DNA is TGCGCCAGCAGCTTGGGGCAGGGCACAGATGGCTACACCTTC. It encodes CASSLGQGTDGYTF.

V gene TRBV10-2 combines with J gene TRBJ2-4; D gene ambiguous. With the DNA end fitting TRBJ2-7 better, the J assignment may be wrong. This CDR3 comprises 14 residues. Germline CDR1 and CDR2: WSHSY and SAAADI. The DNA for the CDR3 is TGCGCCAGCAGTGACGGGCTTTACACATACGAGCAGTACTTC. Residues: CASSDGLYTYEQYF.

This chain connects TRBV24-1 to TRBJ2-1; 8 nucleotides match TRBD2. The CDR3 totals 18 residues. Germline V gene data show CDR1 as KGHDR and CDR2 as SFDVKD. V was clipped by 3 bases and J by 4 bases; unmatched bases: 13. In DNA, the CDR3 is TGTGCCACCAGTGATCCGAAAAGCAGCGGGAGTCGGTACAATGAGCAGTTCTTC. Amino acid sequence: CATSDPKSSGSRYNEQFF.

Many counts were recorded for this clonotype. This sequence joins TRBV29-1 and TRBJ2-7; D ambiguous. This CDR3 comprises 11 residues. V was clipped by 6 bases and J by 1 base, with 7 bases between them. The germline V gene encodes CDR1 SQVTM and CDR2 ANQGSEA. CDR3 sequence: CSVRTSYEQYF. The CDR3 coding sequence is TGCAGCGTCAGAACTTCCTACGAGCAGTACTTC.

The rearrangement links TRBV7-2 to TRBJ2-1, with TRBD2 identical over 9 bases. With 5 bases clipped from V and 9 bases from J, the junction kept 14 bases outside the gene matches. The CDR3 loop spans 16 amino acids. Germline V gene lookup returns CDR1 SGHTA and CDR2 FQGNSA. The CDR3 loop is CASSLTFAGGLGEQFF. Here the CDR3 DNA reads TGTGCCAGCAGCCTAACTTTTGCGGGAGGGCTCGGTGAGCAGTTCTTC.

About this clonotype itself: Relative to the germline gene, one junction end is altered; a read error may explain this. The chain has TRBV20-1 and TRBJ2-5; D is unresolved. This CDR3 has 15 amino acids. Germline CDR1 reads DFQATT; CDR2 reads SNEGSKA (reference sequence). The chain's CDR3 is CSARVHQDQKEAQYF. In DNA, the CDR3 is TGCAGTGCTAGAGTACACCAGGACCAAAAAGAGGCCCAGTACTTC.

V usage is TRBV2 and J usage is TRBJ1-1; D remains unclear. Per the germline V gene, CDR1 is SNHLY and CDR2 is FYNNEI. This CDR3 contains 13 residues. V was trimmed by 6 bases and J by 0 bases, leaving 8 bases between them. In nucleotides, the CDR3 is TGTGCCAGCAGAAAAGACGTGAACACTGAAGCTTTCTTT. Translated, it gives CASRKDVNTEAFF.

This rearrangement joins TRBV5-1 to TRBJ2-4, with D possibly being TRBD2 (6 bases). Judging by the DNA end, TRBJ2-7 fits better; the J call may be wrong. CDR3 size: 14 residues. The germline gives CDR1 SGHRS, CDR2 YFSETQ. The CDR3 nucleotides are TGCGCCAGCAGCTTGGCGGAGGGGTTCTACGAGCAGTACTTC. Residues: CASSLAEGFYEQYF.

The chain uses TRBV29-1 and TRBJ2-3; D may be TRBD2 (6 bases). CDR1 is SQVTM and CDR2 is ANQGSEA in the germline V gene. This CDR3 has 15 residues. The ends were cut back, 7 bases at V and 2 bases at J, with 19 bases in the middle. The CDR3 loop reads CSAGVVQTVTDTQYF. The CDR3 DNA reads TGCAGCGCGGGGGTCGTGCAGACTGTCACAGATACGCAGTATTTT.

This clonotype was counted many times. The V gene is TRBV5-1, the J gene TRBJ2-5, with TRBD1 as a possible D gene (5 bases). Germline values: CDR1 SGHRS, CDR2 YFSETQ. Trimming removed 0 bases at V and 11 bases at J, with 14 bases between. This CDR3 is 13 amino acids long. CDR3 sequence: CASSLGQNNEQYF. The CDR3 DNA is TGCGCCAGCAGCTTGGGACAGAACAATGAGCAGTACTTC. The whole variable domain, filled in from reference TRBV5-1 and TRBJ2-5, reads KAGVTQTPRYLIKTRGQQVTLSCSPISGHRSVSWYQQTPGQGLQFLFEYFSETQRNKGNFPGRFSGRQFSNSRSEMNVSTLELGDSALYLCASSLGQNNEQYFGPGTRLLVL.

The rearrangement links TRBV11-2 to TRBJ1-6; D is uncertain. The CDR3 length is 15 residues. V was pared by 5 bases and J by 5 bases, with 13 bases between. Per germline, CDR1 SGHAT and CDR2 FQNNGV. The CDR3 DNA is TGTGCCAGCAGCCTTTCGCAGGCTAATAATTCACCCCTCCACTTT. Residues: CASSLSQANNSPLHF.

There are a few counts of this clonotype. The chain couples TRBV5-4 to TRBJ2-1, with a tentative D call TRBD1 (5 bases). CDR1 and CDR2 from the germline V gene are SGHNT and YYREEE (reference sequence). The V and J ends lost 0 bases and 3 bases respectively, with 13 bases between them. This CDR3 region has 16 residues. The CDR3 DNA reads TGTGCCAGCAGCTTGGCCTTGAAAAGGGGCTACAATGAGCAGTTCTTC. It yields the protein CASSLALKRGYNEQFF.

This chain joins TRBV20-1 and TRBJ2-1; TRBD2 agrees at 8 bases. CDR3 length: 14 residues. CDR1 is DFQATT and CDR2 is SNEGSKA in the germline V gene (reference sequence). Trimming at V came to 1 base and at J to 6 bases, leaving 5 bases not matched to a gene. CDR3 in amino acids: CSARVTSGFNEQFF. The DNA of the CDR3 is TGCAGTGCTAGAGTCACTAGCGGATTCAATGAGCAGTTCTTC.

This clonotype has more than one count but fewer than ten. This chain uses TRBV13 with TRBJ2-3, with 12 bases fitting TRBD2. The CDR3 totals 18 residues. Germline V gene sequence: CDR1 PRHDT, CDR2 FYEKMQ (reference sequence). V lost 2 bases and J lost 0; bases outside the gene matches: 6. CDR3 sequence: CASSLLAGGRISTDTQYF. Written as DNA, the CDR3 is TGTGCCAGCAGCTTACTAGCGGGAGGGAGGATAAGCACAGATACGCAGTATTTT.

The V gene is TRBV29-1, the J gene TRBJ2-5; 13 nucleotides align to TRBD2. After removal of 4 bases from V and 11 bases from J, the junction contained 22 bases not matched to a gene. The CDR3 covers 18 residues. Germline CDR1 and CDR2: SQVTM and ANQGSEA. The CDR3 is CSVVLTGTSGIQGYGQYF. The CDR3 nucleotides are TGCAGCGTTGTCCTCACCGGGACTAGCGGGATCCAGGGCTACGGGCAGTACTTC.

This chain uses TRBV6-5 with TRBJ2-5, with 9 bases that match TRBD1. Trimming took 4 bases from V and 5 from J; bases not matched to a gene: 8. CDR1 and CDR2 (germline): MNHEY, SVGAGI. The CDR3 loop spans 15 amino acids. The CDR3 here is CASSSLTGGMETQYF. The CDR3 DNA follows: TGTGCCAGCAGTTCCCTGACAGGGGGGATGGAGACCCAGTACTTC.

This clonotype appeared a single time. This rearrangement joins TRBV15 to TRBJ1-2; 7 bases map to TRBD1. J lost 4 bases, V lost 5 bases, and 10 bases had no gene match. The germline V gene encodes CDR1 LNHNV and CDR2 YYDKDF (reference sequence). The CDR3 contains 15 residues. In DNA, the CDR3 is TGTGCCACCAGCGGGCTAGTGGACAGGTTCTATGGCTACACCTTC. It specifies CATSGLVDRFYGYTF.

The V and J genes are TRBV12-3 or TRBV12-4 and TRBJ2-5, with D perhaps TRBD1 or TRBD2 (5 bases each). V was shortened by 5 bases and J by 1 base, with 14 bases between the two germline ends. This CDR3 is 15 amino acids long. The CDR3 is CASSPRDAGQETQYF. CDR3 DNA sequence: TGTGCCAGCAGTCCCCGGGACGCCGGCCAAGAGACCCAGTACTTC.